The 5 T cell receptor beta chains reported below all come from one sample, sequenced in a study of long-term antiretroviral therapy in people with HIV. The libraries were made with immunoSEQ v3.0 at survey level. The method was immunoSEQ multiplex PCR; TCRdb's version includes in-frame clones alone and lacks a portion of them. The sample comprises around 13,000 clones, around 89% of which are singletons, and around a fifth rests with the top ten. Sequenced material: unsorted PBMCs, taken 2.1 years after starting antiretroviral therapy. These receptors were collected from a woman between 35 and 50 years old with HIV.

This clone was seen only once. The genes are TRBV19 and TRBJ1-3; D is uncertain. The CDR3 has 13 amino acids. The V and J ends lost 7 bases and 0 bases respectively, with 7 bases between them. The germline V gene encodes CDR1 LNHDA and CDR2 SQIVND (reference sequence). CDR3 sequence (DNA): TGTGCCAGTAAGTCAGACTCTGGAAACACCATATATTTT. It is translated as CASKSDSGNTIYF.

The gene calls are TRBV10-3 and TRBJ1-1; no definite D call. Trimming took 6 bases from V and 3 from J, leaving 14 bases between them. From germline, CDR1 is ENHRY and CDR2 SYGVKD. The CDR3 spans 14 residues. The DNA for the CDR3 is TGTGCCATCAGATTCCGCCGCGAGGACACTGAAGCTTTCTTT. It yields the protein CAIRFRREDTEAFF.

The chain uses TRBV10-3 and TRBJ1-5, with D possibly matching TRBD1 (5 bases). The germline V gene has CDR1 ENHRY and CDR2 SYGVKD. This CDR3 contains 14 residues. Trimming stripped 0 bases from V and 7 bases from J, with 10 bases between. CDR3: CAISESVGEQPQHF. The DNA of the CDR3 is TGTGCCATCAGTGAGTCGGTAGGGGAACAGCCCCAGCATTTT.

This chain joins TRBV9 and TRBJ2-2; D may be TRBD1 (6 bases). The germline V and J ends were trimmed by 0 bases and 2 bases, with 8 bases remaining between them. The CDR3 loop spans 15 amino acids. Germline CDR1 reads SGDLS; CDR2 reads YYNGEE. DNA of the CDR3: TGTGCCAGCAGCGTAGGGGGGCACAACACCGGGGAGCTGTTTTTT. Its protein product is CASSVGGHNTGELFF.

The CDR3 loop reads CASSHPRPSATSGRAGELFF. CDR3 nucleotide sequence: TGCGCCAGCAGCCACCCCCGCCCGTCTGCGACTAGCGGTAGGGCCGGGGAGCTGTTTTTT. The chain carries TRBV4-1 and TRBJ2-2; 9 bases map to TRBD2. V trimming: 3 bases; J trimming: 6 bases; junction bases outside the gene matches: 20. CDR1 MGHRA and CDR2 YSYEKL come from the germline V gene. CDR3 size: 20 residues.